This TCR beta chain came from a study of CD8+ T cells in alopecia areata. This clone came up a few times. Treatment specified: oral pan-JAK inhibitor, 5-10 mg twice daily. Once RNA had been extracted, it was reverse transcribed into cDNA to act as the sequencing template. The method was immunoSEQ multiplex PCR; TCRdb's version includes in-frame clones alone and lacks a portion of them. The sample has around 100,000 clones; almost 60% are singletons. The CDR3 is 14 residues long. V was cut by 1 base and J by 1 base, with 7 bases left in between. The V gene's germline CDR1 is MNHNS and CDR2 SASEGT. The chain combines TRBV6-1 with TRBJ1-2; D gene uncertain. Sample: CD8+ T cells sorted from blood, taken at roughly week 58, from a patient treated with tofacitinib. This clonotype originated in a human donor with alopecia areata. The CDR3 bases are TGTGCCAGCAGTGAAGGAACCCTTAACTATGGCTACACCTTC. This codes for CASSEGTLNYGYTF.